Below, one T cell receptor (beta chain) is given with its context. This sample stems from a study of control samples from healthy donors and cancer patients. Germline values: CDR1 SGDLS, CDR2 YYNGEE. This CDR3 is built from 11 residues. Trimming pared 7 bases from V and 4 bases from J, leaving 6 bases between. Sequencing was performed with immunoSEQ multiplex PCR; in TCRdb, only in-frame clones are kept and a portion is missing. This sample carries approximately 100,000 clones, just over 90% of them seen once, and the ten largest clones take roughly 3.4%. This sequence joins TRBV9 and TRBJ1-3; D is perhaps TRBD1 (5 bases). The sequenced material came from blood. The clonotype was recovered from a woman in her late teens or twenties in good health. The DNA for the CDR3 is TGTGCCAGCGGGGGAGGAAACACCATATATTTT. It translates to CASGGGNTIYF.